This TCR beta chain derives from a study of CDR3 diversity in severe acne. Germline V gene data show CDR1 as MDHEN and CDR2 as SYDVKM. J lost 4 bases, V lost 5 bases, and 8 bases had no gene match. The CDR3 runs to 16 residues. This clonotype is medium-sized. Via MiXCR, TCRdb re-called the PCR reads, giving one row per CDR3 protein. This repertoire shows roughly 81,000 distinct CDR3 sequences, about half found once; its top ten account for 9.5% to 13%. This chain uses TRBV28 with TRBJ2-6, with 7 bases that match TRBD1. The sequenced sample was blood. The receptor's source is a male donor in good health, serving as a control. DNA for the CDR3: TGTGCCAGCAGTCCCGGGACAGTAGCCGGGGCCAACGTCCTGACTTTC. Its protein is CASSPGTVAGANVLTF.